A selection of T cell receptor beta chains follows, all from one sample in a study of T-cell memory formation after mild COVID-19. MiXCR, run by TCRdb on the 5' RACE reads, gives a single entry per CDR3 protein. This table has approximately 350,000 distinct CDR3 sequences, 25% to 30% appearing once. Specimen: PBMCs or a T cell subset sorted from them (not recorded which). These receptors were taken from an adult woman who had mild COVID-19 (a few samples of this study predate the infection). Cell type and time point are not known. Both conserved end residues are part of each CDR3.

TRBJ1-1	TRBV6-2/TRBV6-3	CASSPSGQLNTEAFF
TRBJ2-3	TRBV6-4	CASSDQRGDTQYF
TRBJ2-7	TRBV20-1	CSAYNRDGPNYEQYF
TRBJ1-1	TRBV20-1	CSARMGHLLTEAFF
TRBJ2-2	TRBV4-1	CASSLLTSGNTGELFF
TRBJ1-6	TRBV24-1	CATSDSTGDNSPLHF
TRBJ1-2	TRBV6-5	CASSRTGTNGYTF
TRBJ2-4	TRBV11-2	CASSPRGGDIAKNIQYF
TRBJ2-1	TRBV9	CASSPGLDEQFF
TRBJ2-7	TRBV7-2	CASSLSIDGEQYF